One sample yielded the 27 T cell receptor beta chains listed below, sequenced in a study of blood T cells in healthy people across ages. A sample-barcoded 5' primer and a J-beta primer mix were used in a second PCR of roughly 6 to 11 cycles. A single record per CDR3 protein comes from TCRdb applying MiXCR to the 5' RACE reads. The sample comprises fewer than 2,000,000 distinct CDR3 sequences, approximately 40% of which are singletons, and approximately 22% rests with the top ten. The sample taken for sequencing was blood. These TCRs come from a human donor in good health.

This clonotype came up a few times. The chain links TRBV29-1 to TRBJ2-7, with unresolved D. The germline CDR1 and CDR2 sequences are SQVTM and ANQGSEA. The germline V and J ends were trimmed by 0 bases and 5 bases, with 8 bases remaining between them. The CDR3 consists of 12 residues. The CDR3 region has the DNA TGCAGCGTTGAAGAGGCTACCCACGAGCAGTACTTC. It is translated as CSVEEATHEQYF.

This clonotype came up a few times. The chain employs TRBV20-1 and TRBJ2-5; 8 bases line up with TRBD2. The CDR3 is 15 residues long. Germline V gene data show CDR1 as DFQATT and CDR2 as SNEGSKA (reference sequence). Losses at the gene ends were 0 bases for V and 1 base for J; bases not matched to a gene: 4. The CDR3 loop reads CSAREARGGQETQYF. In DNA form, the CDR3 reads TGCAGTGCTAGAGAGGCACGGGGGGGCCAAGAGACCCAGTACTTC.

Notes on this clonotype: Compared with germline, one end of the junction differs, possibly owing to a read error. This chain uses TRBV6-2 or TRBV6-3 with TRBJ2-1, with a weak D call TRBD1 (7 bases). This CDR3 comprises 15 residues. Germline lookup yields CDR1 MNHEY and CDR2 SVGEGT. The CDR3 sequence is CVSRGDGGGYNEQFF. As DNA, the CDR3 is TGTGTCAGCAGGGGGGACGGGGGCGGTTACAATGAGCAGTTCTTC.

This clonotype was seen many times. V and J are TRBV28 and TRBJ2-7; 9 bases match TRBD1. Per the germline V gene, CDR1 is MDHEN and CDR2 is SYDVKM. The CDR3 runs 15 residues. Germline trimming cut 5 bases from V and 4 bases from J; bases unmatched to any gene: 9. CDR3 residues: CASSLSGQGLYEQYF. The CDR3 coding sequence is TGTGCCAGCAGTCTGTCGGGACAGGGACTTTACGAGCAGTACTTC.

The genes are TRBV5-1 and TRBJ2-1; no definite D call. The CDR3 is 15 residues long. V was clipped by 0 bases and J by 9 bases, with 16 bases between them. Looked up from germline, CDR1 is SGHRS and CDR2 is YFSETQ. The chain's CDR3 is CASSLGGPEVGEQFF. The CDR3 region has the DNA TGCGCCAGCAGCTTGGGTGGTCCCGAGGTGGGTGAGCAGTTCTTC.

This clonotype was counted a few times. An end of the junction differs from the germline gene, which may be a read error. V gene TRBV15 combines with J gene TRBJ2-1, with D perhaps being TRBD1 or TRBD2 (5 bases each). CDR1 is LNHNV and CDR2 is YYDKDF in the germline V gene (reference sequence). The CDR3 covers 16 residues. CDR3 sequence reads: CATNRDGASSYNGQFF. The CDR3 DNA reads as TGTGCCACCAACCGGGACGGGGCGAGCTCCTACAATGGGCAGTTCTTC.

This clonotype was seen only a few times. The CDR3 loop is CASSIELTLYGYTF. CDR3 sequence (DNA): TGTGCCAGCAGTATAGAACTCACCCTCTATGGCTACACCTTC. V and J are TRBV12-3 or TRBV12-4 and TRBJ1-2; D is unresolved. V lost 5 bases, J lost 4 bases, and 14 bases lay in between. This CDR3 is built from 14 residues.

This clonotype has more than one count but fewer than ten. The chain combines TRBV7-2 with TRBJ2-7, with 8 bases that match TRBD2. The V segment lost 5 bases and the J segment 4 bases; nucleotides outside the gene matches: 10. Germline V gives CDR1 SGHTA, CDR2 FQGNSA. CDR3 length: 15 amino acids. The CDR3 bases are TGTGCCAGCAGCCAGCACTACAGCGGGGGATACGAGCAGTACTTC. Translating gives CASSQHYSGGYEQYF. The full variable domain, its missing parts supplied by reference TRBV7-2 and TRBJ2-7, is GAGVSQSPSNKVTEKGKDVELRCDPISGHTALYWYRQSLGQGLEFLIYFQGNSAPDKSGLPSDRFSAERTGGSVSTLTIQRTQQEDSAVYLCASSQHYSGGYEQYFGPGTRLTVT.

The CDR3 protein is CSVALAAQETQYF. As DNA, the CDR3 is TGCAGCGTTGCGTTGGCAGCCCAAGAGACCCAGTACTTC. The chain carries TRBV29-1 and TRBJ2-5; D unclear. V was cut by 4 bases and J by 1 base, with 10 bases left in between. CDR1 SQVTM and CDR2 ANQGSEA come from the germline V gene. This CDR3 comprises 13 residues.

The rearrangement uses TRBV7-2 and TRBJ2-3; D is unresolved. V was clipped by 5 bases and J by 4 bases, with 19 bases between them. This CDR3 has 16 residues. The germline gives CDR1 SGHTA, CDR2 FQGNSA. The CDR3 reads CASSPARAKLPDTQYF. The CDR3 region has the DNA TGTGCCAGCAGCCCCGCCCGGGCTAAACTGCCAGATACGCAGTATTTT.

This clonotype was found many times. The V and J genes are TRBV7-2 and TRBJ2-7; 9 nucleotides agree with TRBD1. This CDR3 has 15 residues. CDR1 and CDR2 (germline): SGHTA, FQGNSA. Trimming took 0 bases from V and 4 from J; bases not matched to a gene: 4. This CDR3 is CASSLATGQGYEQYF. As DNA, the CDR3 is TGTGCCAGCAGCTTAGCGACCGGACAGGGGTACGAGCAGTACTTC.

The chain links TRBV20-1 to TRBJ2-4, with TRBD2 matching 8 bases. The DNA end favors TRBJ2-7, so the J call may be wrong. Germline lookup yields CDR1 DFQATT and CDR2 SNEGSKA (reference sequence). The CDR3 is made up of 13 amino acids. The DNA for the CDR3 is TGCAGTGCTAGGGGGAGCGGGGGCTACGAGCAGTACTTC. Translating gives CSARGSGGYEQYF.

The chain couples TRBV5-6 to TRBJ2-1, with TRBD1 identical over 7 bases. V lost 0 bases, J lost 4 bases, and 7 bases stayed unmatched. This CDR3 is 16 amino acids long. Germline-derived CDR1 and CDR2 are SGHDT and YYEEEE. CDR3 sequence: CASSLGTGNHYNEQFF. The CDR3 bases are TGTGCCAGCAGCTTGGGGACAGGCAACCATTACAATGAGCAGTTCTTC.

V gene TRBV25-1 combines with J gene TRBJ2-7, with a weak D call TRBD1 (6 bases). Per the germline V gene, CDR1 is MGHDK and CDR2 is SYGVNS. CDR3 size: 13 residues. Trimming took 1 base from V and 6 from J, leaving 10 bases between them. CDR3 protein: CASSEWIGGEQYF. The CDR3, as DNA: TGTGCCAGCAGTGAATGGATAGGGGGCGAGCAGTACTTC.

This clonotype was detected only a few times. The chain recombines TRBV7-2 with TRBJ2-3, with D maybe TRBD2 (6 bases). V was pared by 9 bases and J by 0 bases, with 13 bases between. Germline V gene lookup returns CDR1 SGHTA and CDR2 FQGNSA. The CDR3 extends over 14 amino acids. This CDR3 reads CASIRGFSTDTQYF. For the CDR3, the DNA is TGTGCCAGTATACGGGGGTTCAGCACAGATACGCAGTATTTT.

This clonotype appeared a few times. J is TRBJ2-6 and V is TRBV4-1; D is uncertain. The CDR3 sequence is 16 residues long. Germline V gene sequence: CDR1 MGHRA, CDR2 YSYEKL. V was clipped by 0 bases and J by 0 bases, with 6 bases between them. The CDR3 reads CASSQDTASGANVLTF. The CDR3 DNA is TGCGCCAGCAGCCAAGATACAGCCTCTGGGGCCAACGTCCTGACTTTC.

This clonotype was observed a handful of times. The chain is built from TRBV27 and TRBJ2-5; 8 nucleotides line up with TRBD1. The J segment lost 3 bases and the V segment lost 6 bases, leaving 3 bases of the junction unmatched. Germline loops: CDR1 MNHEY, CDR2 SMNVEV (reference sequence). This CDR3 contains 13 residues. The CDR3: CASRLDREETQYF. CDR3 coding DNA: TGTGCCAGCAGACTGGACAGGGAAGAGACCCAGTACTTC.

This clonotype was seen a few times. This chain uses TRBV4-3 with TRBJ2-3; D might be TRBD2 (6 bases). The CDR3 has 16 residues. The germline V and J ends were trimmed by 3 bases and 4 bases, with 17 bases remaining between them. Per germline, CDR1 LGHNA and CDR2 YSLEER. In nucleotides, the CDR3 is TGCGCCAGCAGCCAGGAGGGACTCCCACCCGCAGATACGCAGTATTTT. Translating it yields CASSQEGLPPADTQYF.

The chain couples TRBV29-1 to TRBJ1-2; perhaps TRBD1 as D (5 bases). Germline V gene sequence: CDR1 SQVTM, CDR2 ANQGSEA. This CDR3 contains 14 residues. Trimming left V 7 bases short and J 2 bases short, with 17 bases between. The CDR3 sequence: CSASSGPSNYGYTF. The CDR3 DNA sequence: TGCAGCGCGTCCTCGGGACCGTCAAACTATGGCTACACCTTC.

This chain's CDR3 is CASSPQGLLQETQYF. Written as DNA, the CDR3 is TGTGCCAGCTCACCCCAAGGACTACTCCAAGAGACCCAGTACTTC. The genes are TRBV18 and TRBJ2-5; D may be TRBD2 (6 bases). CDR3 length equals 15 residues. Trimming pared 3 bases from V and 1 base from J, leaving 12 bases between. Germline V gene lookup returns CDR1 KGHSH and CDR2 LQKENI.

This clonotype was observed a handful of times. V is TRBV7-9 and J is TRBJ1-2; a possible D gene is TRBD1 (5 bases). Trimming pared 3 bases from V and 6 bases from J, leaving 8 bases between. CDR3 length: 12 amino acids. Germline V gene sequence: CDR1 SEHNR, CDR2 FQNEAQ (reference sequence). This CDR3 is CASSFIGDGYTF. Written as DNA, the CDR3 is TGTGCCAGCAGCTTTATAGGGGATGGCTACACCTTC.

The chain uses TRBV28 and TRBJ2-3; no definite D call. The germline V gene has CDR1 MDHEN and CDR2 SYDVKM. V lost 1 base to trimming and J lost 7 bases, with 15 bases between them. CDR3 length equals 15 residues. The DNA for the CDR3 is TGTGCCAGCAGTTTATTAGGGCCCAACCCTCATACGCAGTATTTT. It encodes CASSLLGPNPHTQYF.

This clonotype was observed many times. J is TRBJ2-7 and V is TRBV20-1, with D tentatively TRBD2 (6 bases). Germline V gene sequence: CDR1 DFQATT, CDR2 SNEGSKA (reference sequence). The V end lost 6 bases, the J end lost 3 bases, and 15 bases lay between the germline ends. The CDR3 totals 13 residues. CDR3 sequence: CSAKLASDYEQYF. As DNA, the CDR3 is TGCAGTGCCAAACTAGCTTCTGACTACGAGCAGTACTTC.

This chain links TRBV7-9 with TRBJ2-7; D gene uncertain. Trimming removed 3 bases at V and 2 bases at J, with 11 bases between. This CDR3 comprises 14 residues. Germline V gene sequence: CDR1 SEHNR, CDR2 FQNEAQ (reference sequence). The CDR3 region has the DNA TGTGCCAGCAGCTTTGAGTACGGGCCCTACGAGCAGTACTTC. It specifies CASSFEYGPYEQYF.

V and J are TRBV24-1 and TRBJ1-1; D is unresolved. The CDR3 runs 11 residues. The germline V gene encodes CDR1 KGHDR and CDR2 SFDVKD. The V end was cut by 5 bases, the J end by 7 bases, with 7 bases between. The CDR3 DNA is TGTGCCACCAGTGGCTATGGTGAAGCTTTCTTT. It translates to CATSGYGEAFF.

J is TRBJ2-5 and V is TRBV7-2; tentative D call: TRBD2 (6 bases). CDR1 SGHTA and CDR2 FQGNSA come from the germline V gene. V dropped 5 bases and J dropped 0 bases, with 16 bases sitting between them. The length of the CDR3 is 16 residues. CDR3 coding DNA: TGTGCCAGCAGCGTCTGGAGGGACCGCAACCAAGAGACCCAGTACTTC. Amino acids: CASSVWRDRNQETQYF.

This clonotype was found a few times. The CDR3 region has the DNA TGTGCCAGCAGTCCTGGGACCCCGCGGGATACGCAGTATTTT. This gives the protein CASSPGTPRDTQYF. The chain employs TRBV27 and TRBJ2-3; TRBD1 or TRBD2 may be the D gene (5 bases each). The ends were cut back, 5 bases at V and 6 bases at J, with 15 bases in the middle. CDR1 is MNHEY and CDR2 is SMNVEV in the germline V gene (reference sequence). The CDR3 is 14 residues long.